Listed below are T cell receptor beta chains from one sample, sequenced in a study of T cells after posttransplantation cyclophosphamide. Data came from immunoSEQ multiplex PCR; TCRdb stores just in-frame clones and leaves some out. The sample includes about 20,000 clones, 80% to 90% of them seen just once. Sample: PBMCs, taken after an allogeneic stem cell transplant with a calcineurin inhibitor and methotrexate. The receptors come from a female patient aged 50-65 years who received an allogeneic stem cell transplant from an unrelated donor, was CMV-positive, and had chronic GVHD only. These T cells may partly come from the graft donor. The CDR3 runs from the conserved cysteine through the conserved F or W. The D gene is left open where the match is weak. Expanded clones are given a class, and other clones once, few, many or no size at all.

CDR3aa,CDR3nt,v_gene,d_gene,j_gene,abundance
CASSPINYGYTF,TGTGCCAGCAGCCCTATCAACTATGGCTACACCTTC,TRBV5-8,-,TRBJ1-2,-
CASQGNAGNTIYF,TGTGCCAGCCAGGGGAACGCTGGAAACACCATATATTTT,TRBV5-4,-,TRBJ1-3,-
CSVELRQRQHYTEAFF,TGCAGCGTTGAACTCAGACAGAGACAACACTACACTGAAGCTTTCTTT,TRBV29-1,-,TRBJ1-1,-
CASSLRRGDTQYF,TGTGCCAGCAGTCTACGTCGGGGAGATACGCAGTATTTT,TRBV2,-,TRBJ2-3,once
CSVLQGAHEQYF,TGCAGCGTCCTACAGGGGGCCCACGAGCAGTACTTC,TRBV29-1,TRBD1,TRBJ2-7,once
CASSALGLGDNEQFF,TGCGCCAGCAGCGCTTTAGGGTTAGGGGACAATGAGCAGTTCTTC,TRBV5-1,-,TRBJ2-1,-
CASSLSSRGSTEAFF,TGTGCCAGCAGTTTATCGAGCCGGGGGTCCACTGAAGCTTTCTTT,TRBV27,-,TRBJ1-1,-
CASSLAGLYNEQFF,TGTGCCAGCAGCCTCGCAGGCCTTTACAATGAGCAGTTCTTC,TRBV28,-,TRBJ2-1,-
CASTLDNAHEQYF,TGTGCCAGCACCCTGGACAATGCCCACGAGCAGTACTTC,TRBV6-1,-,TRBJ2-7,-
CASRRRTVTTNEKLFF,TGTGCCAGCAGACGAAGGACAGTTACAACTAATGAAAAACTGTTTTTT,TRBV27,-,TRBJ1-4,-
CASQTPRSNNNEQFF,TGTGCCAGCCAAACGCCACGAAGTAACAACAATGAGCAGTTCTTC,TRBV27,-,TRBJ2-1,-
CASSSQGGTEAFF,TGTGCCAGCAGCTCTCAGGGGGGCACTGAAGCTTTCTTT,TRBV7-2,TRBD1,TRBJ1-1,-
CASSQAGGDTQYF,TGTGCCAGCAGCCAAGCCGGAGGCGATACGCAGTATTTT,TRBV4-2,-,TRBJ2-3,-
CASSPTIRVNNEQFF,TGTGCCAGCAGCCCGACCATCAGGGTCAACAATGAGCAGTTCTTC,TRBV7-9,-,TRBJ2-1,-
CASQTIAGKSSYNEQFF,TGCGCCAGCCAGACTATAGCGGGGAAAAGCTCCTACAATGAGCAGTTCTTC,TRBV4-1,TRBD2,TRBJ2-1,-
CASSQVPSSGRMNEQYF,TGCGCCAGCAGCCAAGTTCCCTCCAGCGGGAGGATGAACGAGCAGTACTTC,TRBV4-1,TRBD2,TRBJ2-7,-
CATSRGQGQLLAGLTDTQYF,TGTGCCACCAGCAGAGGCCAGGGGCAGCTTTTGGCGGGCCTCACAGATACGCAGTATTTT,TRBV15,-,TRBJ2-3,-
CATSRGVGQGVKYEQYF,TGTGCCACCAGCAGAGGGGTGGGACAGGGGGTGAAGTACGAGCAGTACTTC,TRBV15,TRBD1,TRBJ2-7,-
CASSLGRRTGHQEQYF,TGTGCCAGCAGCTTAGGGAGGAGGACAGGCCATCAGGAGCAGTACTTC,TRBV7-2,TRBD1,TRBJ2-7,-
CASSSGMANNEQFF,TGTGCCAGCAGTTCAGGGATGGCTAACAATGAGCAGTTCTTC,TRBV27,-,TRBJ2-1,medium-sized
CASKSSGQLLETQYF,TGCGCCAGCAAGTCTAGCGGACAGCTTTTAGAGACCCAGTACTTC,TRBV5-1,-,TRBJ2-5,-
CASSYSRIGEEAFF,TGTGCCAGCAGTTATTCTCGTATAGGGGAAGAAGCTTTCTTT,TRBV6-5,-,TRBJ1-1,once
CASSQRGQFYNEQFF,TGTGCCAGCAGCCAGAGGGGACAGTTCTACAATGAGCAGTTCTTC,TRBV14,TRBD1,TRBJ2-1,-
CASRGSGEQYF,TGTGCCAGCCGTGGGTCGGGGGAGCAGTACTTC,TRBV27,-,TRBJ2-7,-
CASSFLAGGMHNEQFF,TGTGCCAGCAGTTTTTTAGCGGGAGGTATGCACAATGAGCAGTTCTTC,TRBV7-9,TRBD2,TRBJ2-1,-
CASSFAGASYEQYF,TGTGCCAGCAGTTTCGCGGGGGCGTCATACGAGCAGTACTTC,TRBV27,-,TRBJ2-7,-
CASTSGQPPEQYF,TGTGCCAGCACTTCGGGACAACCCCCCGAGCAGTACTTC,TRBV6-6,-,TRBJ2-7,-
CASSLSGGTTETQYF,TGTGCCAGCAGCCTAAGCGGGGGCACCACGGAGACCCAGTACTTC,TRBV9,TRBD2,TRBJ2-5,-
CAWSVLGGYTF,TGTGCCTGGAGTGTACTCGGGGGCTACACCTTC,TRBV30,-,TRBJ1-2,-
CASRQGQGLGGYTF,TGTGCCAGCAGACAAGGCCAGGGTCTGGGCGGCTACACCTTC,TRBV27,-,TRBJ1-2,-
CASSHRGGVPYEQYF,TGTGCCAGCAGCCACCGGGGGGGGGTACCCTACGAGCAGTACTTC,TRBV27,TRBD2,TRBJ2-7,-
CASSLVPRGLRETQYF,TGTGCCAGCAGCTTAGTCCCCAGGGGGTTGAGAGAGACCCAGTACTTC,TRBV7-2,TRBD1,TRBJ2-5,-
CASKREQGARGANVLTF,TGCGCCAGCAAAAGGGAACAGGGGGCGCGCGGGGCCAACGTCCTGACTTTC,TRBV5-1,TRBD1,TRBJ2-6,-
CASSFGGESQETQYF,TGTGCCAGCAGCTTCGGAGGGGAGTCCCAAGAGACCCAGTACTTC,TRBV7-3,-,TRBJ2-5,once
CASSQDDSAFYGYTF,TGTGCCAGCAGCCAAGATGACAGTGCGTTCTATGGCTACACCTTC,TRBV14,-,TRBJ1-2,once
CAISVQASSGYTF,TGTGCCATCAGTGTACAGGCCTCGAGTGGCTACACCTTC,TRBV10-3,-,TRBJ1-2,few
CATNRVDEQFF,TGTGCCACAAACAGGGTAGATGAGCAGTTCTTC,TRBV6-5,-,TRBJ2-1,-
CASSLFLGNTYEQYF,TGCGCCAGCAGCTTGTTTCTAGGCAACACCTACGAGCAGTACTTC,TRBV5-1,-,TRBJ2-7,-
CASRGTSGNTGELFF,TGTGCCAGCAGGGGGACTAGCGGGAACACCGGGGAGCTGTTTTTT,TRBV27,TRBD2,TRBJ2-2,-
CASSSEAGGPLTYEQYF,TGTGCCAGCAGTTCCGAAGCGGGAGGGCCCCTCACCTACGAGCAGTACTTC,TRBV27,TRBD2,TRBJ2-7,-
CASSPSALGPYEQYF,TGTGCCAGCAGCCCATCGGCCTTGGGCCCCTACGAGCAGTACTTC,TRBV27,-,TRBJ2-7,-
CASSIPGTGELFF,TGTGCCAGCAGTATACCGGGGACCGGGGAGCTGTTTTTT,TRBV6-6,-,TRBJ2-2,few
CASSSTREGTEAFF,TGTGCCAGCAGCTCCACCAGGGAGGGCACTGAAGCTTTCTTT,TRBV7-8,-,TRBJ1-1,-
CATQDRGDEKLFF,TGCGCCACCCAAGACAGGGGAGACGAAAAACTGTTTTTT,TRBV10-2,TRBD1,TRBJ1-4,few
CASSPLRDRANYGYTF,TGTGCCAGCAGCCCCCTCCGGGACAGAGCTAACTATGGCTACACCTTC,TRBV11-2,TRBD1,TRBJ1-2,-
CASSRQGAFTGELFF,TGCGCCAGCAGTCGACAGGGGGCATTCACCGGGGAGCTGTTTTTT,TRBV5-1,TRBD1,TRBJ2-2,-
CAISESREVEAFF,TGTGCCATCAGTGAGTCGCGGGAGGTTGAAGCTTTCTTT,TRBV6-1,-,TRBJ1-1,-
CASRKQRPDTQYF,TGTGCCAGCAGGAAACAGAGACCCGATACGCAGTATTTT,TRBV6-5,-,TRBJ2-3,-
CASSQRTSGSPGELFF,TGCGCCAGCAGCCAAAGGACTAGCGGGAGCCCCGGGGAGCTGTTTTTT,TRBV4-3,TRBD2,TRBJ2-2,few
CASSQEFLAGAYNEQFF,TGCGCCAGCAGCCAAGAATTCCTAGCGGGGGCCTACAATGAGCAGTTCTTC,TRBV4-3,TRBD2,TRBJ2-1,-
CASSLEGARGYTF,TGTGCCAGCAGCTTGGAGGGGGCGCGGGGCTACACCTTC,TRBV5-4,TRBD1,TRBJ1-2,once
CASSDNAWAGGVGLNQPQHF,TGTGCCAGCAGTGATAATGCTTGGGCAGGGGGCGTAGGGTTGAATCAGCCCCAGCATTTT,TRBV2,TRBD1,TRBJ1-5,-
CASRRGTRTDTQYF,TGTGCCAGTAGAAGGGGGACCCGCACAGATACGCAGTATTTT,TRBV6-5,-,TRBJ2-3,-
CAWAGFAYEQYF,TGTGCCTGGGCCGGGTTCGCCTACGAGCAGTACTTC,TRBV30,-,TRBJ2-7,-
CASSYWPGQGANGNQPQHF,TGTGCCAGCAGTTACTGGCCGGGACAGGGGGCTAATGGCAATCAGCCCCAGCATTTT,TRBV6-8,TRBD1,TRBJ1-5,-